This TCR beta chain was observed in a study of T cell responses to AZD1222 COVID-19 vaccine. CDR1 and CDR2 from the germline V gene are SGHAT and FQNNGV. The CDR3 spans 19 residues. The V and J ends lost 1 base and 9 bases, in that order; junction bases with no gene match: 21. This clone was picked up one time. Only in-frame clones appear in the TCRdb table, and some are missing; sequencing was by immunoSEQ multiplex PCR. Here the sample spans 95,000 to 100,000 clones, about 88% being singletons. The chain is built from TRBV11-2 and TRBJ2-1, with TRBD2 identical over 7 bases. The sequence was obtained from an adult who received the AZD1222 COVID-19 vaccine. The material was peripheral blood, obtained 28 days after the second AZD1222 dose. The CDR3 loop is CASSLVSFRREIRSREQFF. In DNA form, the CDR3 reads TGTGCCAGCAGCTTAGTTTCGTTTCGGCGGGAGATTAGGTCCCGTGAGCAGTTCTTC.